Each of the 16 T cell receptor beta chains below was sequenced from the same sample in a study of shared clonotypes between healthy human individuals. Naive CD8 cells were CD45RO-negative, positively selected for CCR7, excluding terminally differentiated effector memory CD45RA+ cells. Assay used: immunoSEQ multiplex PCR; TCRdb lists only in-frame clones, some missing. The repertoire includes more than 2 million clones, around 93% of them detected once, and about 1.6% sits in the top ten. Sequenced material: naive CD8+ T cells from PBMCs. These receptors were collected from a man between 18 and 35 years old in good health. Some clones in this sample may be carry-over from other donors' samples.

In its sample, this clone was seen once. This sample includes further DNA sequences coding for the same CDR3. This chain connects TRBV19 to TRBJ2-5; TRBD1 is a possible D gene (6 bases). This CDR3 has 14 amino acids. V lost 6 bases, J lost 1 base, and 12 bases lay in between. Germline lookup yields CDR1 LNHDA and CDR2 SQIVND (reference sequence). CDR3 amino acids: CASSPRTAQETQYF. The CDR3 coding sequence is TGTGCCAGTAGCCCTAGGACAGCCCAAGAGACCCAGTACTTC.

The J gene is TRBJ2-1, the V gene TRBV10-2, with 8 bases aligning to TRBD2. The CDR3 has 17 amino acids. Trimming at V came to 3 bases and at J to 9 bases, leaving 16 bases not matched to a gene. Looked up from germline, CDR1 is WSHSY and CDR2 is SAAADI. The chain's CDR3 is CASSDPWREAWVREQFF. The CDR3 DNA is TGCGCCAGCAGTGATCCCTGGCGGGAGGCCTGGGTGCGTGAGCAGTTCTTC.

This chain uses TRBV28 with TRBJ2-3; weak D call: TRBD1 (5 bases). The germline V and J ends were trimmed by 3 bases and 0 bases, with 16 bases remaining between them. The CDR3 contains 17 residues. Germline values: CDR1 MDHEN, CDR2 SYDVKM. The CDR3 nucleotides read TGTGCCAGCAGTTTCCCCCGGACACGCTCAAGCACAGATACGCAGTATTTT. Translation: CASSFPRTRSSTDTQYF.

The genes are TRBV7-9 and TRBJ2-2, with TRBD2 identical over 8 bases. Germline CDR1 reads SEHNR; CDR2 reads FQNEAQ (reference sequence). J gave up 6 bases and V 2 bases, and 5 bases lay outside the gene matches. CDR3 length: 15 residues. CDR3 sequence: CASSLMAGGPGELFF. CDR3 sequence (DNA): TGTGCCAGCAGCTTAATGGCGGGAGGACCCGGGGAGCTGTTTTTT.

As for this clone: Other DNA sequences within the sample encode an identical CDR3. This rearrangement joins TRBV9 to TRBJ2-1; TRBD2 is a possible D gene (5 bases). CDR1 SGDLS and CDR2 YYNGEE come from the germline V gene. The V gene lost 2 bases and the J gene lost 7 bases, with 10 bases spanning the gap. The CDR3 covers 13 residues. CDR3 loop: CASSVEGKNEQFF. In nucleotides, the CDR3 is TGTGCCAGCAGCGTTGAGGGTAAAAATGAGCAGTTCTTC.

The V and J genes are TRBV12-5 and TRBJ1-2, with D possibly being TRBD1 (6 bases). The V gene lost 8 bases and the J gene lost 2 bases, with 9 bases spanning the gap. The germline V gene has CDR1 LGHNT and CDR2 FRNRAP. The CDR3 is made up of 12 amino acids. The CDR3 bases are TGTGCTAGTAGCACAGGGAACTATGGCTACACCTTC. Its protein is CASSTGNYGYTF. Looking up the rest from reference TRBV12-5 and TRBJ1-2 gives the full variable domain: DARVTQTPRHKVTEMGQEVTMRCQPILGHNTVFWYRQTMMQGLELLAYFRNRAPLDDSGMPKDRFSAEMPDATLATLKIQPSEPRDSAVYFCASSTGNYGYTFGSGTRLTVV.

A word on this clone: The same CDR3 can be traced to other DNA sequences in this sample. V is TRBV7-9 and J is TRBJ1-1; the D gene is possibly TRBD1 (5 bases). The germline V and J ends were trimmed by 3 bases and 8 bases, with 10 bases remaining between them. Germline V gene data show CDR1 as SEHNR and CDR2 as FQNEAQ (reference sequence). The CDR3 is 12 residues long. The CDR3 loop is CASSLAGAEAFF. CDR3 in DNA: TGTGCCAGCAGCTTGGCCGGGGCCGAAGCTTTCTTT.

CDR3 loop: CASSLSPGQPNNEQFF. DNA for the CDR3: TGTGCCAGCAGTTTAAGCCCGGGGCAGCCAAACAATGAGCAGTTCTTC. The chain uses TRBV27 and TRBJ2-1; D could derive from TRBD1 or TRBD2 (5 bases each). Germline V lookup: CDR1 MNHEY, CDR2 SMNVEV (reference sequence). The CDR3 covers 16 residues. V was trimmed by 2 bases and J by 5 bases, leaving 16 bases between them.

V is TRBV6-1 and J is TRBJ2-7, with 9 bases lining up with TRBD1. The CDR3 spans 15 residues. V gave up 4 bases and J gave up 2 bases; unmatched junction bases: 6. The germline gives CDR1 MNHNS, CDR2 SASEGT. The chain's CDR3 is CASSATTGGPYEQYF. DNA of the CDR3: TGTGCCAGCAGTGCTACGACAGGGGGTCCCTACGAGCAGTACTTC.

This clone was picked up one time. CDR3 bases: TGTGCCAGCAGTCACAGGGGGACTAATGAAAAACTGTTTTTT. It is translated as CASSHRGTNEKLFF. The J gene is TRBJ1-4, the V gene TRBV27; TRBD1 matches 8 bases. V shed 5 bases, J shed 2 bases, and the junction held 1 base outside the gene matches. Per germline, CDR1 MNHEY and CDR2 SMNVEV (reference sequence). The CDR3 extends over 14 amino acids. Using reference TRBV27 and TRBJ1-4 for the parts outside the CDR3, the full variable domain is EAQVTQNPRYLITVTGKKLTVTCSQNMNHEYMSWYRQDPGLGLRQIYYSMNVEVTDKGDVPEGYKVSRKEKRNFPLILESPSPNQTSLYFCASSHRGTNEKLFFGSGTQLSVL.

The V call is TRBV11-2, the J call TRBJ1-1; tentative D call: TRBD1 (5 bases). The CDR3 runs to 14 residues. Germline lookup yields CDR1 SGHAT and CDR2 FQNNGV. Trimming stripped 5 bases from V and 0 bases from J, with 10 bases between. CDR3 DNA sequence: TGTGCCAGCAGCGATGGGGGGGTGAACACTGAAGCTTTCTTT. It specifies CASSDGGVNTEAFF.

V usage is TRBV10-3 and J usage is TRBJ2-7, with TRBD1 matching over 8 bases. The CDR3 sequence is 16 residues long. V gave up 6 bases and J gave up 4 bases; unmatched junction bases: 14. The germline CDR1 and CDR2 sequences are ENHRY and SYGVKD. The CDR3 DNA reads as TGTGCCATCAGCGTGACACAGGGGGTGGATGGTTACGAGCAGTACTTC. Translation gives CAISVTQGVDGYEQYF.

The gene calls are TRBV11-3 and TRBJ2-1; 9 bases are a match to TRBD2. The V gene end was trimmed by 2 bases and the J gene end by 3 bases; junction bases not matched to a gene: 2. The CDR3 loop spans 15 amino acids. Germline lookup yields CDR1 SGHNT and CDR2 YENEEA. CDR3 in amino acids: CASSLRTSVYNEQFF. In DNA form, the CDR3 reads TGTGCCAGCAGCTTAAGGACTAGCGTCTACAATGAGCAGTTCTTC.

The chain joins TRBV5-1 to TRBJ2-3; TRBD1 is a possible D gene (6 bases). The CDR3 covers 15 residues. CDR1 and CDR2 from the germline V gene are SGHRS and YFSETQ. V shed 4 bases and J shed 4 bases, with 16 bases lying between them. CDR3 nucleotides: TGCGCCAGCAGCGGTACCGGGACAAAGTCAGATACGCAGTATTTT. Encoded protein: CASSGTGTKSDTQYF.

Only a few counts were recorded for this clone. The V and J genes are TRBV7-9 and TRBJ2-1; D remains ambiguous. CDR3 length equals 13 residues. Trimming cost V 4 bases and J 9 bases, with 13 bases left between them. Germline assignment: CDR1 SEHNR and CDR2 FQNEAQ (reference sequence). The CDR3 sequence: CASSSTRHPEQFF. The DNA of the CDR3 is TGTGCCAGCAGCTCTACCAGACATCCTGAGCAGTTCTTC.

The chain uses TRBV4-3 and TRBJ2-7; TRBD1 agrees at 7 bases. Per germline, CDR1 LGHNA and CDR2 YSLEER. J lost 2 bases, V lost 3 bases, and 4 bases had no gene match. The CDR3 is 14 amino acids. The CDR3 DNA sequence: TGCGCCAGCAGCCAGCGGACAGGTCCCTACGAGCAGTACTTC. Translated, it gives CASSQRTGPYEQYF.